These T cell receptor beta chains were read from a single sample in a study of OX40 agonist ivuxolimab in advanced cancers. Profiled with immunoSEQ multiplex PCR; TCRdb holds only in-frame clones, not every one. The table records 45,000 to 60,000 clones, approximately 90% of them present only once. The sample here was CD4+ or CD8+ T cells sorted from blood, taken in a trial of the OX40 agonist ivuxolimab. The source is an adult with an advanced solid tumor such as melanoma, head and neck, liver or kidney cancer. CDR3s include the opening cysteine and the closing phenylalanine or tryptophan. The D gene is left open where the match is weak. The listing skips clone size in some rows; elsewhere it reads once, few, many or a size class.

>TRBJ2-3|once|TRBV25-1|TRBD2
TGTGCCAGCAGTGAATTGGGAGGGGCAGATACGCAGTATTTT
CASSELGGADTQYF
>TRBJ2-1|once|TRBV10-3|.
TGTGCCATCAGTGAGTCGTCAAGCGGAGGGGGCAATGAGCAGTTCTTC
CAISESSSGGGNEQFF
>TRBJ2-5|.|TRBV5-6|.
TGTGCCAGCAGCTCGGTGGGGGGAGGAGGGCAAGAGACCCAGTACTTC
CASSSVGGGGQETQYF
>TRBJ2-7|.|TRBV5-4|TRBD1
TGTGCCAGCAGCCCGGGACAGGGAAGGGACGAGCAGTACTTC
CASSPGQGRDEQYF
>TRBJ1-1|.|TRBV27|.
TGTGCCAGCAGTTCAGGGTATGGGGTTTATACTGAAGCTTTCTTT
CASSSGYGVYTEAFF
>TRBJ1-1|once|TRBV25-1|.
TGTGCCAGCGGGTCTTCGAAGGGCTCGGTCACTGAAGCTTTCTTT
CASGSSKGSVTEAFF
>TRBJ2-4|.|TRBV5-6|.
TGTGCCAGCACTCCCTCGTGGGGCGACGCTTACGGTTTTCAGTACTTC
CASTPSWGDAYGFQYF
>TRBJ2-1|.|TRBV5-6|.
TGTGCCAGCAGTCTCCCGTCCGGCGATGAGCAGTTCTTC
CASSLPSGDEQFF
>TRBJ1-1|.|TRBV11-1|.
TGTGCCAGCAGCTTGCGGGGGATGAACACTGAAGCTTTCTTT
CASSLRGMNTEAFF
>TRBJ2-1|.|TRBV7-9|.
TGTGCCAGCAGCCGAGACTGGGACAATGAGCAGTTCTTC
CASSRDWDNEQFF
>TRBJ1-1|once|TRBV28|.
TGTGCCAGCAGCCGCCTAGGGACGGTTGACACTGAAGCTTTCTTT
CASSRLGTVDTEAFF
>TRBJ2-5|.|TRBV9|.
TGTGCCAGCAGCGTCGGCGGGACCATCCAAGAGACCCAGTACTTC
CASSVGGTIQETQYF